This is a list of T cell receptor beta chains from one sample in a study of T cells and Merkel cell carcinoma outcomes. TCRdb's copy holds only in-frame clones and misses some; the assay was immunoSEQ multiplex PCR. The data show 750 to 950 clones, with 90% seen just once and about 5.4% held by the top ten. Sequenced input: tumor tissue from Merkel cell carcinoma. All receptors derive from a human donor with Merkel cell carcinoma. Both conserved end residues are part of each CDR3. The D gene is left open where the match is weak.

CASSRDKYQETQYF | TRBV7-2 | . | TRBJ2-5
CASSLVDEQYF | TRBV7-2 | . | TRBJ2-7
CAWSFPDRANEKLFF | TRBV30 | TRBD1 | TRBJ1-4
CASRPPPGGVYEQYF | TRBV10-1 | TRBD2 | TRBJ2-7
CASSPDPYNEQFF | TRBV7-9 | . | TRBJ2-1
CASEFSSLETQYF | TRBV2 | . | TRBJ2-5
CASSSWGQETQYF | TRBV5-4 | . | TRBJ2-5
CASSLTGSSTDTQYF | TRBV11-2 | . | TRBJ2-3
CASKIQGAAGETQYF | TRBV7-2 | TRBD1 | TRBJ2-5
CASSSNARRAFF | TRBV7-9 | . | TRBJ1-1
CASNLQGDHGYTF | TRBV19 | TRBD1 | TRBJ1-2
CASPIAGGNEQFF | TRBV6-1 | TRBD2 | TRBJ2-1
CASSPRVHGNQPQHF | TRBV18 | . | TRBJ1-5
CASSQGDSWVYEQYF | TRBV4-2 | TRBD1 | TRBJ2-7
CATSNPTTSVTHNEQFF | TRBV15 | TRBD2 | TRBJ2-1
CASSQISGDTQYF | TRBV4-3 | . | TRBJ2-3
CASSLAGGGVGYEQYF | TRBV5-4 | . | TRBJ2-7
CSVAYTSNEQFF | TRBV29-1 | . | TRBJ2-1
CATGTSGTGELFF | TRBV15 | TRBD2 | TRBJ2-2
CASSEVAGGTSSYNEQFF | TRBV2 | TRBD2 | TRBJ2-1
CASGTQDSNQPQHF | TRBV19 | . | TRBJ1-5
CASSFPQRGSYEQYF | TRBV28 | TRBD2 | TRBJ2-7
CASSQGDFSSYNEQFF | TRBV4-2 | . | TRBJ2-1
CASLGQGAIYGYTF | TRBV28 | TRBD1 | TRBJ1-2
CAISESNNYGYTF | TRBV10-3 | . | TRBJ1-2
CASSIGLASTDTQYF | TRBV9 | TRBD2 | TRBJ2-3
CASSQDLRASQGKLFF | TRBV4-3 | . | TRBJ1-4